The TCR beta chain under discussion was sequenced for a study of blood T cell repertoires in COVID-19. Study summary: The United States, Italy and Spain supplied acute and convalescent COVID-19 samples. From T cells, B-cell-depleted T cells, or PBMCs came the material, which was cDNA or gDNA.

In the original analysis: For nucleated cells, counts were estimated from reference gene primer amplification. The repertoire was sequenced with immunoSEQ multiplex PCR; TCRdb's copy has only in-frame clones and lacks some. V, J and clone size reflect that table, while D and trimming were determined from the DNA. Of tens of thousands of clones listed, about 91% are singletons. The J segment lost 6 bases and the V segment lost 2 bases, leaving 4 bases of the junction unmatched. Germline loops: CDR1 MGHDK, CDR2 SYGVNS. The CDR3 runs to 14 residues. The sample consisted of peripheral blood. The clonotype originates from a man aged 50 to 59 with active COVID-19. The chain couples TRBV25-1 to TRBJ1-5; 7 bases map to TRBD1. The CDR3 reads CASSEVGGGQPQHF. The CDR3 DNA is TGTGCCAGCAGTGAAGTAGGGGGCGGTCAGCCCCAGCATTTT.